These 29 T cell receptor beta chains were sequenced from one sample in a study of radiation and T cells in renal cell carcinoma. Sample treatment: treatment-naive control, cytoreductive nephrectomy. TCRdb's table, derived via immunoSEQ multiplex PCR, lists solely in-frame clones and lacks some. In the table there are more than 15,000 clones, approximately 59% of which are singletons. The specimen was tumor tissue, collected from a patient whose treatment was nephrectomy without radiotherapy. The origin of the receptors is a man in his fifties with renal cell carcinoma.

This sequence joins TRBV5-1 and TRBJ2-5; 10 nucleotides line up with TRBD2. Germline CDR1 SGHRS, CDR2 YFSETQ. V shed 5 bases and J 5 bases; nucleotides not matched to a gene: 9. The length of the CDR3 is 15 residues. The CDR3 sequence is CASSEAGGPRETQYF. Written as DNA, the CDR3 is TGCGCCAGCAGTGAAGCGGGGGGGCCGCGGGAGACCCAGTACTTC.

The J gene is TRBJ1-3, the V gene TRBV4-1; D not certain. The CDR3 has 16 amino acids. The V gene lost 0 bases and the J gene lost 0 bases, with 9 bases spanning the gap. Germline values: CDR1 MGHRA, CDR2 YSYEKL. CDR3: CASSQDAGVSGNTIYF. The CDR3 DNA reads TGCGCCAGCAGCCAAGATGCGGGAGTCTCTGGAAACACCATATATTTT.

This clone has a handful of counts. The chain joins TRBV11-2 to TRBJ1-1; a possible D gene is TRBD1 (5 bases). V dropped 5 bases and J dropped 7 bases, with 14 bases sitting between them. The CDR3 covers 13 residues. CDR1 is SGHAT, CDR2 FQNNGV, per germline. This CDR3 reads CASSQVQGFEAFF. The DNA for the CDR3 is TGTGCCAGCAGCCAAGTCCAGGGATTTGAAGCTTTCTTT.

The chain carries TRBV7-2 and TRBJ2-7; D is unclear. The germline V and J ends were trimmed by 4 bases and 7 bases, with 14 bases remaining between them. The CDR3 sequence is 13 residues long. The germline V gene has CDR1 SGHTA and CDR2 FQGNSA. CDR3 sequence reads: CASSSQLDLEQYF. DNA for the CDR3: TGTGCCAGCAGCTCACAATTGGATCTTGAGCAGTACTTC.

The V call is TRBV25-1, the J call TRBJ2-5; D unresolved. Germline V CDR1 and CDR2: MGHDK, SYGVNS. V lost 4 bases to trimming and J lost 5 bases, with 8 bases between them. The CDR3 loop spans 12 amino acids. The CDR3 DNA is TGTGCCAGCAGTGCTTTAACGGAGACCCAGTACTTC. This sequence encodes CASSALTETQYF.

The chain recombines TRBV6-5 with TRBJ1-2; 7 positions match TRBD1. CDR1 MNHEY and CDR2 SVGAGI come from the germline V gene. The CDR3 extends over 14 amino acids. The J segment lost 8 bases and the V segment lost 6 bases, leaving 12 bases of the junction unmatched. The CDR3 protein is CASRTSRGLGGYTF. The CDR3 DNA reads TGTGCCAGCAGAACCAGCAGGGGGTTAGGGGGCTACACCTTC.

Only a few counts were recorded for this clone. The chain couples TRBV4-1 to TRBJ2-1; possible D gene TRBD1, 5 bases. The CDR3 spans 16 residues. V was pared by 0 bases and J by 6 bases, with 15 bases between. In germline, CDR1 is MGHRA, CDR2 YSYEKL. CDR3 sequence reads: CASSQEEGVYSNEQFF. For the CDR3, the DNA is TGCGCCAGCAGCCAAGAGGAAGGGGTCTATTCCAATGAGCAGTTCTTC.

Written as DNA, the CDR3 is TGTGCCAGCAGCGGGACGGGACACATGAAACGAGAGCAGTACTTC. This encodes CASSGTGHMKREQYF. The chain carries TRBV5-6 and TRBJ2-7, with a tentative D call TRBD1 (6 bases). The V gene's germline CDR1 is SGHDT and CDR2 YYEEEE. V lost 4 bases and J lost 7, with 21 bases in between. This CDR3 spans 15 amino acids.

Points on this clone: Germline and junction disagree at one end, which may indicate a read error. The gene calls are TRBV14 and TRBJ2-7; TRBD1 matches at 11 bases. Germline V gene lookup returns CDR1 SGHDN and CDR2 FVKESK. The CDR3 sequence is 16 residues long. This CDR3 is CASSQKWTGGSHEQYF. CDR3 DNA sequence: TGTGCCAGCAGCCAGAAATGGACAGGGGGCTCCCACGAGCAGTACTTC.

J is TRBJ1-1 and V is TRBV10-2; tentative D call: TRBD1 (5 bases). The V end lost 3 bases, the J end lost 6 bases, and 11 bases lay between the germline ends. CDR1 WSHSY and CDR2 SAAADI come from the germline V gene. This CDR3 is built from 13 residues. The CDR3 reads CASSDEGGAEAFF. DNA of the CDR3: TGCGCCAGCAGTGACGAGGGAGGGGCTGAAGCTTTCTTT.

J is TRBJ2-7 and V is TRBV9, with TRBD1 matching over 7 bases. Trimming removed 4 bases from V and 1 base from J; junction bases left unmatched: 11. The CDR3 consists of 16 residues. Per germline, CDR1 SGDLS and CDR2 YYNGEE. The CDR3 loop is CASSPRTGRPSYEQYF. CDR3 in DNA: TGTGCCAGCAGCCCGCGGACAGGAAGACCTTCCTACGAGCAGTACTTC.

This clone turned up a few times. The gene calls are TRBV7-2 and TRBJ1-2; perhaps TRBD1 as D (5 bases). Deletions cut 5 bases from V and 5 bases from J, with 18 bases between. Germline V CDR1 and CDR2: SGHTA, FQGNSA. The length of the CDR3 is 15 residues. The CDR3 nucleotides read TGTGCCAGCAGCCCCGGGGAGAGGACACGATATGGCTACACCTTC. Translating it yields CASSPGERTRYGYTF.

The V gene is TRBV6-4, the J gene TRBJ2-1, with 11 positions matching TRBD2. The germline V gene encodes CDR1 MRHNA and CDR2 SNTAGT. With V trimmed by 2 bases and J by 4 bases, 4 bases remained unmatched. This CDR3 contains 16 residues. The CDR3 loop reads CASSDDGTSGYNEQFF. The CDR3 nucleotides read TGTGCCAGCAGTGACGACGGGACTAGCGGTTACAATGAGCAGTTCTTC.

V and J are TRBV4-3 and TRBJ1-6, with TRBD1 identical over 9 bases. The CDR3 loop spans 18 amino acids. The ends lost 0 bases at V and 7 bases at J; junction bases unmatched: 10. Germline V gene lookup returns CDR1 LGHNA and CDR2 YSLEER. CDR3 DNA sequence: TGCGCCAGCAGCCAAGACTCCCCCTGGACAGGGGAGAATTCACCCCTCCACTTT. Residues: CASSQDSPWTGENSPLHF.

CDR3 sequence reads: CASRALDRNYGYTF. CDR3 DNA sequence: TGCGCCAGCAGGGCCCTCGACAGAAACTATGGCTACACCTTC. The chain couples TRBV10-1 to TRBJ1-2; the D gene is possibly TRBD1 (5 bases). The V gene lost 6 bases and the J gene lost 2 bases, with 13 bases spanning the gap. This CDR3 comprises 14 residues. Germline CDR1 WNHNN, CDR2 SYGVQD (reference sequence).

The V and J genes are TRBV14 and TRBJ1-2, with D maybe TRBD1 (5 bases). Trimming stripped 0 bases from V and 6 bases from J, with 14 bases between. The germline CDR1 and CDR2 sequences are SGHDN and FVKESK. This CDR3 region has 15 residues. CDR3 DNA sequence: TGTGCCAGCAGCCAAGATCGGGGGATCATTAATGGCTACACCTTC. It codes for CASSQDRGIINGYTF.

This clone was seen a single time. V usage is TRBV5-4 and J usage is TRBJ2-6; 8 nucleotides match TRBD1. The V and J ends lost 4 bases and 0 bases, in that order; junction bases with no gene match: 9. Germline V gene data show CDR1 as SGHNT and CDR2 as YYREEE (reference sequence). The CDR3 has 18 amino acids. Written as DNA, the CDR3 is TGTGCCAGCAGCCCGGGACAGGCCCTAAGCTCTGGGGCCAACGTCCTGACTTTC. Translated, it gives CASSPGQALSSGANVLTF.

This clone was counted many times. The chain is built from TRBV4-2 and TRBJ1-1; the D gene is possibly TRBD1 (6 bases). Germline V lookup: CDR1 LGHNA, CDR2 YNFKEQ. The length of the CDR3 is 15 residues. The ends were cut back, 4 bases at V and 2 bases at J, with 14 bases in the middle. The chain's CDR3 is CASSLPPTGNTEAFF. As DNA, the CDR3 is TGTGCCAGCAGCCTCCCCCCGACAGGCAACACTGAAGCTTTCTTT.

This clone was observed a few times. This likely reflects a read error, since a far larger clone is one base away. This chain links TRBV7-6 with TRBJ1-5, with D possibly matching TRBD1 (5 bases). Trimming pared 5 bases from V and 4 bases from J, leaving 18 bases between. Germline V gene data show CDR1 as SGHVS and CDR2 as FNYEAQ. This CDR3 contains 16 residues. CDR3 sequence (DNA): TGTGCCAGCAGCCAGGGTGTCGGGGGTGGAAATCAGCCCCAGCATTTT. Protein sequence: CASSQGVGGGNQPQHF.

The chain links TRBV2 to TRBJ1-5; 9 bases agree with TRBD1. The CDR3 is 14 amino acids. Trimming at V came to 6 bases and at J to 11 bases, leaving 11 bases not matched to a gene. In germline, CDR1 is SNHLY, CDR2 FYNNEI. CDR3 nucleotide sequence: TGTGCCAGCAGATCCGGGACAGGGATAATGGCCCAGCATTTT. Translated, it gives CASRSGTGIMAQHF. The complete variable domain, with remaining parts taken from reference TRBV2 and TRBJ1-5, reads EPEVTQTPSHQVTQMGQEVILRCVPISNHLYFYWYRQILGQKVEFLVSFYNNEISEKSEIFDDQFSVERPDGSNFTLKIRSTKLEDSAMYFCASRSGTGIMAQHFGDGTRLSIL.

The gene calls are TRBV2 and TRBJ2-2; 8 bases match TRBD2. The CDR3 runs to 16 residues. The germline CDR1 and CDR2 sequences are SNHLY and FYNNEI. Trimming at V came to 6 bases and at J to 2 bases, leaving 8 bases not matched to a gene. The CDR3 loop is CASSLNSGVNTGELFF. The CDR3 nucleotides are TGTGCCAGCAGCCTCAATAGCGGGGTCAACACCGGGGAGCTGTTTTTT.

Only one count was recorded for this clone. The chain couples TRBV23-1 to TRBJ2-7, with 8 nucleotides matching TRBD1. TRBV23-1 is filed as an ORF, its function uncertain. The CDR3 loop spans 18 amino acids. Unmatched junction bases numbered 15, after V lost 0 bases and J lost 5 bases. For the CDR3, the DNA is TGCGCCAGCAGTCAATCAAACCGACTAGGGACAGGCAGCCACGAGCAGTACTTC. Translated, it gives CASSQSNRLGTGSHEQYF.

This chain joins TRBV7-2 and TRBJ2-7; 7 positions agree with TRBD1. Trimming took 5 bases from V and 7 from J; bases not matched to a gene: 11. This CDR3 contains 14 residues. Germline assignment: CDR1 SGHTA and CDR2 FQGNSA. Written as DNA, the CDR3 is TGTGCCAGCAGCATAGGACCTCAGGGGGAAGAGCAGTACTTC. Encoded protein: CASSIGPQGEEQYF. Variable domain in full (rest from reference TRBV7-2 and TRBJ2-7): GAGVSQSPSNKVTEKGKDVELRCDPISGHTALYWYRQSLGQGLEFLIYFQGNSAPDKSGLPSDRFSAERTGGSVSTLTIQRTQQEDSAVYLCASSIGPQGEEQYFGPGTRLTVT.

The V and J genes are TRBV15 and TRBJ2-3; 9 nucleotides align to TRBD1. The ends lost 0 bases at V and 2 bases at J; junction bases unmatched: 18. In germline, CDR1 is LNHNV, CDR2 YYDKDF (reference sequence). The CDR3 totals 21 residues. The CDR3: CATSRDLSKPTGTGPTDTQYF. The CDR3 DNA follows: TGTGCCACCAGCAGAGATTTATCAAAACCGACCGGGACAGGGCCCACAGATACGCAGTATTTT.

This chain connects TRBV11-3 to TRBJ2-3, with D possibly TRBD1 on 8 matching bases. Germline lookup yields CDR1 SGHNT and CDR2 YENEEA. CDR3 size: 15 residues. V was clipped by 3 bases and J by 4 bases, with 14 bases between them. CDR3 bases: TGTGCCAGCAGCTTTACAGGGGGGGAGGCAGATACGCAGTATTTT. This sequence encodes CASSFTGGEADTQYF.

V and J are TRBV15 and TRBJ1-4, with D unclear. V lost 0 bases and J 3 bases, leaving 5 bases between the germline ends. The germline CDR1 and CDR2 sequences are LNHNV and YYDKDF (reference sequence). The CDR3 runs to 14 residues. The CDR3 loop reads CATSRDWANEKLFF. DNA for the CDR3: TGTGCCACCAGCAGAGATTGGGCTAATGAAAAACTGTTTTTT.

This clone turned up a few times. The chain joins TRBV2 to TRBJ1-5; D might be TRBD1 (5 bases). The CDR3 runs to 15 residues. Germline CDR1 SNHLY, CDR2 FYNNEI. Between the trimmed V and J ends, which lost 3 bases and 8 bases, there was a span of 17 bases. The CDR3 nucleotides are TGTGCCAGCAGTGAGGCCGGGACCGGGAGGGAGCCCCAGCATTTT. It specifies CASSEAGTGREPQHF. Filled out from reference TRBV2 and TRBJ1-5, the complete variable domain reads EPEVTQTPSHQVTQMGQEVILRCVPISNHLYFYWYRQILGQKVEFLVSFYNNEISEKSEIFDDQFSVERPDGSNFTLKIRSTKLEDSAMYFCASSEAGTGREPQHFGDGTRLSIL.

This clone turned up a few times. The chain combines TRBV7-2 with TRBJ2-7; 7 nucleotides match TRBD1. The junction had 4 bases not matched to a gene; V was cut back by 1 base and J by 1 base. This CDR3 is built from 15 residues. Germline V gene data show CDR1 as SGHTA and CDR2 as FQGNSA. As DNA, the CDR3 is TGTGCCAGCAGCTTAGAGCCGGGACAGTCCTACGAGCAGTACTTC. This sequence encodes CASSLEPGQSYEQYF.

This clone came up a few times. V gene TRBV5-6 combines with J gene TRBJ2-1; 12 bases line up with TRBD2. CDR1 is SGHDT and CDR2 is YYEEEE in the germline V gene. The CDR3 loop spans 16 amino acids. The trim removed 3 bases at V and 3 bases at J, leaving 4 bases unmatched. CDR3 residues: CASSSWTSGIYNEQFF. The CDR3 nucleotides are TGTGCCAGCAGCTCTTGGACTAGCGGGATCTACAATGAGCAGTTCTTC.